Sequencing of this T cell receptor beta chain was carried out in a study of neoadjuvant anti-PD-1 for oral cavity cancer (dated by TCRdb to the early 2020s). Broadly, across the study: Three to four biweekly doses of nivolumab at 3 mg/kg were mostly administered to patients before curative-intent surgical resection. Under RECIST 1.1, patients with complete response, partial response or stable disease were classed as responders, and patients with progression were classed as non-responders. There were more than nine patients in the parent correlative cohort, and the response rate was less than 40%. Patients without progression received a fourth nivolumab dose around day 43 and underwent definitive surgical resection on days 50-56. Beyond this particular receptor, the publication reports: The TCR analyses had only a few patients in each response group, and the authors called for validation in larger cohorts. Higher pretreatment blood Treg/Th17 ratios correlated with both higher pretreatment blood TCRbeta clonality and lower post-treatment tumor TCRbeta clonality. After neoadjuvant nivolumab, T cell clonality (Gini index) in PBMCs was significantly higher in non-responders than in responders.

PBMC libraries used mostly approximately 500 ng of input genomic DNA for deep sequencing, with six replicates per sample. TCRbeta libraries were prepared with the immunoSEQ hsTCRbeta kit according to the manufacturer's instructions. The completed libraries were mixed into a single pool at 3 nM, then sequenced with an Illumina NovaSeq 6000 S4 flow cell. Turning to the authors' computational methods: The immunoSEQ Analyzer handled quality control and preprocessing of the raw data. The analysis was restricted to productive rearrangements, with each unique CDR3 amino acid sequence defining a clonotype. Repertoire clonality was estimated as the Gini-Simpson index, which was calculated using the R package tcR. Gini indices were compared with Student's t test, and associations with tumor size change were assessed by Pearson correlation. What TCRdb holds here is the immuneACCESS table cut down to in-frame rearrangements. Part of the clones is not present; checked against another copy, under half of the missing clones reflect an unresolved V gene, and the others are unexplained. V and J calls and clone size are those listed in that table; D and trimming were worked out from the DNA. In this sample the table shows approximately 15,000 clones, around 71% of which occur a single time. The top ten clones comprise approximately 2.5% of the sample.

In the germline V gene (reference sequence), CDR1 corresponds to LNHNV and CDR2 to YYDKDF. Trimming costs V 0 bases and J 8 bases, and their ends lie 10 bases apart. The CDR3 holds 13 amino acids from the cysteine to the phenylalanine. The retained sequence is limited to the CDR3, 39 bases, with the frame set at the first base. Turning to this clone: The specificity of this receptor is unknown. One base away there is no much larger clone; base qualities are not given.

The sample's time point label, decoded: before neoadjuvant nivolumab. Patients had been newly diagnosed with stage II-IVA oral cavity squamous cell carcinoma, and no prior systemic or radiation treatment had been given to the patients. The cohort was made up of patients with locally advanced, HPV-negative oral cavity squamous cell carcinoma. Peripheral blood mononuclear cells were analyzed directly, without maintenance or expansion in culture. Samples came from a longitudinal correlative study of a single-arm phase II trial of neoadjuvant nivolumab in oral cavity squamous cell carcinoma. Subject-matched pre- and post-treatment PBMCs and tumors from three responders and three non-responders underwent genomic DNA-based TCRbeta sequencing. Peripheral blood mononuclear cells were collected before nivolumab treatment and were collected again after treatment, at the time of surgery. The Maxwell RSC DNA from Cells kit was used to extract genomic DNA from PBMCs.

The rearranged chain carries TRBV15 and TRBJ1-1; the D gene lacks a confident call. The clonotype was recovered from a person aged 40-85 years with oral cavity squamous cell carcinoma. The sample was PBMCs, taken before nivolumab (anti-PD-1) treatment. The DNA sequence is given as TGTGCCACCAGCAGAGAAGGTGCGAGGGAAGCTTTCTTT. It specifies CATSREGAREAFF.